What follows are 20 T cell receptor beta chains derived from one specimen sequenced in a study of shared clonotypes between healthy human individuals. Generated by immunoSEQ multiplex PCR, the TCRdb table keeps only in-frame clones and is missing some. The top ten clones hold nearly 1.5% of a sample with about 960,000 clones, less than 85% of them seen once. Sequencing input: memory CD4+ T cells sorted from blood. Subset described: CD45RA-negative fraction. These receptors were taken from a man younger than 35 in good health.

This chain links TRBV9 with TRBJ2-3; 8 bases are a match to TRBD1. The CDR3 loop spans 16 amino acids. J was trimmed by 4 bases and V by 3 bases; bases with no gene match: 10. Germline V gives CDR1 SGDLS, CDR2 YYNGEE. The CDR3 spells CASSGGLVTGADTQYF. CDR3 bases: TGTGCCAGCAGCGGGGGGTTGGTGACAGGGGCAGATACGCAGTATTTT.

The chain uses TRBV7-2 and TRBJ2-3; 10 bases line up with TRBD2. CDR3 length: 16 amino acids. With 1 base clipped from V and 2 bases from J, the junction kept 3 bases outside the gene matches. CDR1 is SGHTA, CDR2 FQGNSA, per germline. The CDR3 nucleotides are TGTGCCAGCAGCTTAGGGACTAGCGGTCCCACAGATACGCAGTATTTT. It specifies CASSLGTSGPTDTQYF. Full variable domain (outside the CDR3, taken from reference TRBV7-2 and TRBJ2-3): GAGVSQSPSNKVTEKGKDVELRCDPISGHTALYWYRQSLGQGLEFLIYFQGNSAPDKSGLPSDRFSAERTGGSVSTLTIQRTQQEDSAVYLCASSLGTSGPTDTQYFGPGTRLTVL.

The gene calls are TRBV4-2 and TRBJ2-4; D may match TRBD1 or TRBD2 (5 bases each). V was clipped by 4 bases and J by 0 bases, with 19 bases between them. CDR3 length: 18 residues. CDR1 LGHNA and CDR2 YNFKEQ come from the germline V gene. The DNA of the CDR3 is TGTGCCAGCAGCCCGGGACCGTCAGGAACCTTAGCCAAAAACATTCAGTACTTC. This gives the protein CASSPGPSGTLAKNIQYF.

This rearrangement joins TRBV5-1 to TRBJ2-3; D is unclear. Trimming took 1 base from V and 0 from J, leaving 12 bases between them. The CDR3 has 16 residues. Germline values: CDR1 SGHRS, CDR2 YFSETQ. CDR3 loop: CASSLTNWISTDTQYF. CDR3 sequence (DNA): TGCGCCAGCAGCTTGACAAACTGGATTAGCACAGATACGCAGTATTTT.

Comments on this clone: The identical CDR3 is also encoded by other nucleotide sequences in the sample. CDR3 sequence: CASSPLGLAGGTGELFF. For the CDR3, the DNA is TGCGCCAGCAGCCCCCTAGGACTAGCGGGGGGCACCGGGGAGCTGTTTTTT. V usage is TRBV4-1 and J usage is TRBJ2-2, with 14 bases fitting TRBD2. Trimming removed 4 bases from V and 4 bases from J; junction bases left unmatched: 5. The CDR3 covers 17 residues. CDR1 and CDR2 from the germline V gene are MGHRA and YSYEKL.

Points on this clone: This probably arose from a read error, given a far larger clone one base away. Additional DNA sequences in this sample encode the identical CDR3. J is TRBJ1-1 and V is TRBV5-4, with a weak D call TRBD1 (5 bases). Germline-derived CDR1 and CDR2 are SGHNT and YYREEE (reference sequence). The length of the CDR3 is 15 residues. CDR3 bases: TGTGCCAGCAGCTTGGTGACAGACGGGAACACTGAGGCTTTCTTT. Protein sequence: CASSLVTDGNTEAFF.

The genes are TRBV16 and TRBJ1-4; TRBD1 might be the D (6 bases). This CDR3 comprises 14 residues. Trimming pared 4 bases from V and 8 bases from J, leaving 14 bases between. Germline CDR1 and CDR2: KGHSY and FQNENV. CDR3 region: CASSPLQGGEKLFF. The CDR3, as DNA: TGTGCCAGCAGCCCCCTACAGGGTGGGGAAAAACTGTTTTTT.

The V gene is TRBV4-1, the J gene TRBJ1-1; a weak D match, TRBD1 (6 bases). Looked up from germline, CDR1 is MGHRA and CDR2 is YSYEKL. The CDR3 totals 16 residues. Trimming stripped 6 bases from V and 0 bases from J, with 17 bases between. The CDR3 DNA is TGCGCCAGCAGTTCGAGACAGGAGGGATTGAACACTGAAGCTTTCTTT. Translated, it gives CASSSRQEGLNTEAFF.

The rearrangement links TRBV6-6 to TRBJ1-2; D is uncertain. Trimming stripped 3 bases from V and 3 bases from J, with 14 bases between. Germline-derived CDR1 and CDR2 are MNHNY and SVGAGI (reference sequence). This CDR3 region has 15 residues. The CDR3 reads CASSYHPLDHYGYTF. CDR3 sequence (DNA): TGTGCCAGCAGTTATCATCCCCTAGATCACTATGGCTACACCTTC.

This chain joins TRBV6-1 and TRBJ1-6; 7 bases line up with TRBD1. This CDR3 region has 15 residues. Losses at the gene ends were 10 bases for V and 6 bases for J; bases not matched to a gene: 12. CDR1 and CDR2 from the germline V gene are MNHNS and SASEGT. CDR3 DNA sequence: TGTGCCACCTCGGGGCCGGACAGGCTTAATTCACCCCTCCACTTT. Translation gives CATSGPDRLNSPLHF.

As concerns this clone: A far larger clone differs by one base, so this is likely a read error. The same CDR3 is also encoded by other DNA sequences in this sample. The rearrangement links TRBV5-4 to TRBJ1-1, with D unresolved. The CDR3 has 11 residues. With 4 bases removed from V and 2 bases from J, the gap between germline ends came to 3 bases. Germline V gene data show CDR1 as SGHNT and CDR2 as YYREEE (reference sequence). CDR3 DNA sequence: TGTGCCAGCAGCCGAAACACTGAAGCTTTCTTT. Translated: CASSRNTEAFF.

CDR3 amino acids: CASQTWAESSYEQYF. CDR3 nucleotides: TGTGCCAGCCAAACTTGGGCGGAGAGCTCCTACGAGCAGTACTTC. V and J are TRBV28 and TRBJ2-7; D is undetermined. V lost 8 bases and J 0 bases, leaving 17 bases between the germline ends. CDR1 is MDHEN and CDR2 is SYDVKM in the germline V gene. The CDR3 extends over 15 amino acids.

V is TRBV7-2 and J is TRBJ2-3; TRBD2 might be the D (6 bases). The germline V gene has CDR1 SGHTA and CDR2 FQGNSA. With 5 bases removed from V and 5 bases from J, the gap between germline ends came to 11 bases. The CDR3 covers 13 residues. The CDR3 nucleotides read TGTGCCAGCAGCCGCGGGGCGAGAGATACGCAGTATTTT. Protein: CASSRGARDTQYF.

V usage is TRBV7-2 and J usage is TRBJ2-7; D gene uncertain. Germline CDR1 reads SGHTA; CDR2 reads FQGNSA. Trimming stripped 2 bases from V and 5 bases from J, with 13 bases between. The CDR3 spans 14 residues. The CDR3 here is CASSLPLLKDEQYF. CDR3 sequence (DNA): TGTGCCAGCAGCTTACCCTTACTCAAGGACGAGCAGTACTTC.

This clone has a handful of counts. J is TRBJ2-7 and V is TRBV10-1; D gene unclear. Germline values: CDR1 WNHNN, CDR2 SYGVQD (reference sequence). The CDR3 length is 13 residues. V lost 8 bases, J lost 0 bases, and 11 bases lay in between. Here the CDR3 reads CASDGLNSYEQYF. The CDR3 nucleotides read TGCGCCAGCGATGGGTTGAACTCCTACGAGCAGTACTTC.

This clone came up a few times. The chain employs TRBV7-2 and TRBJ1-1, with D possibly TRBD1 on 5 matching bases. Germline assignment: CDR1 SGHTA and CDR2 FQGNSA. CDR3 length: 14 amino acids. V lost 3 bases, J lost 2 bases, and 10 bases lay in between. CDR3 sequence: CASSFRTGNTEAFF. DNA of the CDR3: TGTGCCAGCAGCTTCCGAACAGGCAACACTGAAGCTTTCTTT.

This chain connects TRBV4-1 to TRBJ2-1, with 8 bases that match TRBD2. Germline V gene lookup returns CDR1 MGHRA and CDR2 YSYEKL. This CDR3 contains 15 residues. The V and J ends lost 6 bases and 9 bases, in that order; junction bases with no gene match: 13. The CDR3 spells CASRAGTSKSGEQFF. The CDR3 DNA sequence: TGCGCCAGCAGGGCCGGGACTAGTAAAAGCGGTGAGCAGTTCTTC.

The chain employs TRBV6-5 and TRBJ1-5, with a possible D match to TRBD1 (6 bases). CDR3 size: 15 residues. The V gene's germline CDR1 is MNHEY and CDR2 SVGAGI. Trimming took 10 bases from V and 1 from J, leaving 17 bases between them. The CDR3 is CATSRGHQSNQPQHF. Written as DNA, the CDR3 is TGTGCCACCTCAAGGGGACACCAAAGCAATCAGCCCCAGCATTTT.

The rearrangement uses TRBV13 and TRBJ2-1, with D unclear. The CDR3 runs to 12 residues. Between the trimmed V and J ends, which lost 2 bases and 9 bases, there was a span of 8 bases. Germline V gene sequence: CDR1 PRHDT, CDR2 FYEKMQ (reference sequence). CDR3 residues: CASSLRVGEQFF. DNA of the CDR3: TGTGCCAGCAGCTTAAGGGTTGGTGAGCAGTTCTTC.

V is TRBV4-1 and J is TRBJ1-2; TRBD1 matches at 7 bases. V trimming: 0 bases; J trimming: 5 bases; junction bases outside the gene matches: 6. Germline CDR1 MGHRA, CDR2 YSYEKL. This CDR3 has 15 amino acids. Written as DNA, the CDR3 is TGCGCCAGCAGCCAAGACTCAGGGGGAGTTTATGGCTACACCTTC. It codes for CASSQDSGGVYGYTF.